One sample yielded the 10 T cell receptor beta chains listed below, sequenced in a study of CD4 and CD8 cells across lung adenocarcinoma regions. TCRdb re-called the PCR reads with MiXCR, one entry per CDR3 protein. The profile shows roughly 12,000 distinct CDR3 sequences, roughly 56% of them singletons. Sequenced material: CD8+ T cells from the margin of a lung tumor. The receptor source for this set is a female donor with lung adenocarcinoma. The CD4 and CD8 labels of this study may be unreliable.

The chain is built from TRBV6-1 and TRBJ1-1, with 8 bases lining up with TRBD1. The germline V gene has CDR1 MNHNS and CDR2 SASEGT. V lost 6 bases to trimming and J lost 10 bases; unmatched junction nucleotides: 7. The CDR3 has 12 amino acids. The CDR3 nucleotides read TGTGCCAGCAGGACGATACAGGGGGGAGCTTTCTTT. It specifies CASRTIQGGAFF.

This chain links TRBV6-1 with TRBJ2-3; 7 bases align to TRBD1. The end of the DNA aligns better with TRBJ2-4, so the J call may be wrong. Germline CDR1 is MNHNS and CDR2 is SASEGT. This CDR3 is built from 16 residues. CDR3 bases: TGTGCCAGCAGTGCTAGGGGGCTGTCAGCCACAGACATTCAGTACTTC. It specifies CASSARGLSATDIQYF.

This clonotype is classed as medium-sized. The gene calls are TRBV10-1 and TRBJ2-2; D gene ambiguous. Between the trimmed V and J ends, which lost 11 bases and 0 bases, there was a span of 16 bases. Germline lookup yields CDR1 WNHNN and CDR2 SYGVQD (reference sequence). The CDR3 covers 15 residues. The CDR3, as DNA: TGCGCCGACCGCCGCGAACGGACGAACACCGGGGAGCTGTTTTTT. It specifies CADRRERTNTGELFF.

V and J are TRBV18 and TRBJ1-2; 10 nucleotides line up with TRBD1. Germline CDR1 KGHSH, CDR2 LQKENI. The CDR3 is 16 residues long. V shed 1 base and J 6 bases; nucleotides not matched to a gene: 8. The CDR3 loop reads CASSPLIGTGVDGYTF. DNA for the CDR3: TGTGCCAGCTCACCACTAATCGGGACAGGGGTTGATGGCTACACCTTC.

This clonotype was picked up a small number of times. V usage is TRBV6-1 and J usage is TRBJ1-3; D is unclear. The CDR3 contains 12 residues. Germline loops: CDR1 MNHNS, CDR2 SASEGT. Trimming removed 8 bases from V and 4 bases from J, with 9 bases in between. In DNA, the CDR3 is TGTGCCAGCTCTGTCGTGGGAAACACCATATATTTT. It encodes CASSVVGNTIYF.

V gene TRBV27 combines with J gene TRBJ2-2; 7 bases line up with TRBD1. The CDR3 is 16 residues long. J lost 2 bases, V lost 10 bases, and 13 bases had no gene match. Germline CDR1 is MNHEY and CDR2 is SMNVEV (reference sequence). DNA of the CDR3: TGTGCCACAAAGAGGGGGCAGTATGCTAACACCGGGGAGCTGTTTTTT. Translation: CATKRGQYANTGELFF.

The chain is built from TRBV6-1 and TRBJ2-5, with D uncertain. V lost 7 bases and J 0 bases, leaving 6 bases between the germline ends. Germline lookup yields CDR1 MNHNS and CDR2 SASEGT. The CDR3 spans 12 residues. The CDR3 DNA sequence: TGTGCCAGCATGGTAGACCAAGAGACCCAGTACTTC. It is translated as CASMVDQETQYF.

The chain combines TRBV6-1 with TRBJ2-1; perhaps TRBD1 as D (5 bases). The CDR3 runs to 13 residues. Germline V gene sequence: CDR1 MNHNS, CDR2 SASEGT. Deletions cut 1 base from V and 10 bases from J, with 11 bases between. Here the CDR3 DNA reads TGTGCCAGCAGTGAAGGGGGCATCGGGGAGCAGTTCTTC. Encoded protein: CASSEGGIGEQFF.

This rearrangement joins TRBV6-1 to TRBJ2-1; D possibly corresponds to TRBD2 (6 bases). The J call may be wrong; the DNA end is better matched by TRBJ2-7. The CDR3 is made up of 15 amino acids. The germline CDR1 and CDR2 sequences are MNHNS and SASEGT. The CDR3 protein is CAAGYGDRAKDTQYF. In DNA form, the CDR3 reads TGTGCCGCGGGGTACGGGGACCGGGCCAAAGATACGCAGTACTTC.

The chain combines TRBV10-3 with TRBJ2-5, with a tentative D call TRBD2 (6 bases). The CDR3 has 12 amino acids. Germline-derived CDR1 and CDR2 are ENHRY and SYGVKD. V gave up 10 bases and J gave up 11 bases, with 20 bases separating them. The CDR3 DNA reads TGTGCCACCGGACTGACTTCTCGGGAGCAGTACTTC. Amino acids: CATGLTSREQYF.